The next 13 T cell receptor beta chains were all read from a single sample in a study of CXCR3-negative and CXCR3-positive naive CD8 T cells. TRB cDNA was prepared as libraries by UMI-labeled 5' RACE. TCRdb reanalyzed the 5' RACE reads and collapses them to one entry per CDR3 protein, without DNA. This sample contains tens of thousands of distinct CDR3 sequences. Findings and caveats of the study: TRB CDR3 hydrophobicity was greater in CXCR3-positive naive cells than in CXCR3-negative naive cells.

No antigen has been assigned to these receptors. The sequencing sample was made of naive CXCR3+ CD8+ T cells from blood. Subset denoted: CD45RO-CCR7+CD27+CD95- naive CD8+ T cells expressing CXCR3 (TNR3+). The receptors derive from a human donor in good health. Some clones in this sample may be carry-over from other donors' samples.

The chain joins TRBV19 to TRBJ2-7. The CDR3 sequence is 15 residues long. Germline-derived CDR1 and CDR2 are LNHDA and SQIVND (reference sequence). This CDR3 is CATSFAHSSSYEQYF.

The rearrangement joins TRBV29-1 to TRBJ2-3. The CDR3 extends over 15 amino acids. In germline, CDR1 is SQVTM, CDR2 ANQGSEA. This CDR3 reads CSVDGDLADTDTQYF.

The chain recombines TRBV7-3 with TRBJ2-7. This CDR3 has 13 amino acids. CDR1 is SGHTA, CDR2 FQGTGA, per germline. CDR3 sequence reads: CASSLISGSEQYF.

This chain connects TRBV20-1 to TRBJ1-2. Germline V gives CDR1 DFQATT, CDR2 SNEGSKA (reference sequence). The CDR3 has 12 residues. CDR3 protein: CSARVSEYGYTF.

The genes are TRBV9 and TRBJ1-3. Germline V lookup: CDR1 SGDLS, CDR2 YYNGEE. There are 17 residues in the CDR3. The CDR3 spells CASSVDQPGLSGNTIYF.

The chain is built from TRBV7-2 and TRBJ1-1. This CDR3 has 12 residues. The germline V gene has CDR1 SGHTA and CDR2 FQGNSA. The CDR3 here is CASSWGWSEAFF.

The rearrangement uses TRBV20-1 and TRBJ1-1; without DNA, the TCRdb call of TRBD1 cannot be checked. This CDR3 contains 13 residues. In germline, CDR1 is DFQATT, CDR2 SNEGSKA (reference sequence). The CDR3 is CSARGTGPTEAFF.

The chain uses TRBV5-1 and TRBJ1-1. Germline assignment: CDR1 SGHRS and CDR2 YFSETQ. The CDR3 has 15 amino acids. This CDR3 is CASSFGWVMNTEAFF.

The chain recombines TRBV28 with TRBJ1-1; TCRdb calls TRBD1, which cannot be checked without DNA. The CDR3 runs to 17 residues. Germline loops: CDR1 MDHEN, CDR2 SYDVKM. This chain's CDR3 is CASSTAEDRPREQGAFF.

The chain carries TRBV28 and TRBJ1-6. Germline CDR1 is MDHEN and CDR2 is SYDVKM. The CDR3 contains 13 residues. The CDR3 loop is CASSLLRDSTLHF.

The chain joins TRBV25-1 to TRBJ2-3. The CDR3 extends over 13 amino acids. Germline assignment: CDR1 MGHDK and CDR2 SYGVNS. CDR3 residues: CASNLGRTDTQYF.

V is TRBV19 and J is TRBJ2-7. The CDR3 is made up of 15 amino acids. Germline CDR1 reads LNHDA; CDR2 reads SQIVND (reference sequence). The CDR3 reads CASSIAHFRSYEQYF.

The J gene is TRBJ2-7, the V gene TRBV29-1; the TCRdb call, TRBD1, lacks DNA for checking. Germline CDR1 and CDR2: SQVTM and ANQGSEA. This CDR3 has 12 amino acids. CDR3 loop: CSALTGSYEQYF.